The following is a T cell receptor (beta chain) sequence with its context. This receptor's antigen is unknown. Qualities for individual bases were not recorded, and no much larger clone is one base off. The data were taken from a study of blood T cell repertoires in COVID-19 (TCRdb year 2020). Context from the whole study: Samples covering the acute and convalescent phases of COVID-19 were provided by collaborators in the United States, Italy and Spain. The material from the prospective study consisted of cDNA or gDNA derived from T cells, B-cell-depleted T cells, or PBMCs. The dataset comprised deeply sampled blood TCRbeta repertoires from subjects exposed to, actively infected with, or recovered from COVID-19. The repertoires were released in a freely available public database intended as a resource for research on the immune response to SARS-CoV-2. Samples came from the ongoing ImmuneRACE study (first 160 participants) plus 1,254 subjects from 6 global collaborators. The sample metadata nearly always contained a de-identified subject ID, COVID-19 status, age in years and sex. Where available, HLA class I and class II types were obtained from metadata supplied by the sample provider rather than from assay-based typing. General conclusions and limits of the study: Clinical and demographic metadata were provided uncurated, with the amount varying by source and participant.

The immunoSEQ Assay, a bias-controlled multiplex PCR, was used to amplify TCRbeta CDR3 regions from genomic DNA. In the paper's pipeline: The number of nucleated cells in each sample was estimated from the amplification of reference gene primers within the assay. Sequence reads were collapsed and filtered to measure the absolute abundance of every unique TCRbeta CDR3 rearrangement. For each sample, productive Simpson clonality was calculated as the square root of Simpson's diversity index over productive rearrangements. TCRdb carries this immuneACCESS record with in-frame sequences only. Its versions omit some clonotypes, under half of them owing to an unresolved V gene in the studies checked, with the rest unexplained. The V and J calls and clone size come from that table; D and trimming were worked out from the DNA. Present in this sample are some 530,000 clones, approximately 91% of which were seen just once. The biggest ten clones account for approximately 8% of the sample.

The germline V and J ends show losses of 4 bases and 8 bases respectively, and no gene match explains 8 bases of the junction. Per the germline V gene, ENHRY is the CDR1 and SYGVKD is the CDR2. From the cysteine through the phenylalanine, the CDR3 covers 14 amino acids. The DNA shown is the 42-base CDR3, in frame from base 1. Participants in the prospective study were aged about 18 to 89 years, lived in 20 to 30 United States geographic areas, and enrolled through a virtual design. In the prospective study, participants were assigned to cohorts based on the clinical history participants reported in a screening survey and a study questionnaire. Recovered participants in ImmuneRACE Cohort 3 were defined by two consecutive negative NP/OP PCR tests, clearance by a healthcare professional, or resolution of symptoms. In the prospective study, whole blood, serum and a nasopharyngeal or oropharyngeal swab were collected from each participant by mobile phlebotomists. Over a roughly 2-month period, participants in the prospective study had the option of providing additional blood draws and questionnaires. Prospective study blood samples were shipped either frozen or at room temperature before DNA extraction.

The sequence was obtained from a woman aged 55-69 years who had recovered from COVID-19. Specimen: PBMCs or T cells enriched from blood (not recorded which). Recombination linked TRBV10-3 to TRBJ1-2, and TRBD1 aligns with 9 junction nucleotides. The DNA sequence reads TGTGCCATCAGTGGGGCGGGACAGGGAAGCGGCTACACCTTC. It encodes CAISGAGQGSGYTF.